This TCR beta chain was identified during a study of shared clonotypes between healthy human individuals (dated by TCRdb to 2020 to 2021). About the full investigation: Two women and three men aged 18 to 49 years were included in the cohort. For each donor, CD4 naive and CD4 memory were each given three plates, CD8 naive was given two plates, and CD8 memory was given one plate. To estimate repertoire size and how much clonotypes are shared between individuals, the study performed deep sequencing of blood TCR repertoires from about five healthy adults. To increase sequencing depth and limit assay-specific biases, different laboratories used diverse techniques to prepare libraries and sequence TCR repertoires. Each donor's leukapheresis produced roughly between roughly 0.85 and 10 billion PBMCs. What the study reported, not specific to this receptor: Because the study included only a small number of donors, the genetic and exposure-history diversity represented was limited. Only blood was sampled, and tissue TCR repertoires likely differ from those in blood. Naive subsets generally had larger estimated clonotype richness than memory subsets did. Pairwise subsampling indicated that sequencing depth was expected to affect the degree of clonotype sharing among donors. Across a handful of donors, approximately 5% of naive CD4, roughly 3.3% of naive CD8, about 2.3% of memory CD4, and approximately 0.42% of memory CD8 clonotypes were shared. Rarefaction of sorted-subset datasets indicated incomplete sequencing despite the large sequencing depth. Compared with non-shared clonotypes, clonotypes shared by all four sorted-subset donors had higher generation probabilities.

Healthy HIV-negative adults with no recently reported acute infections or vaccinations were included as donors. Every donor was a Caucasian adult living in Nashville, Tennessee, USA. CD4+ T cells were enriched by magnetic negative selection; naive cells were then positively selected on CD45RA, and the negative fraction formed the memory subset. Blood was obtained by leukapheresis, after which PBMCs were separated by Ficoll-Histopaque density gradient centrifugation and cryopreserved in liquid nitrogen vapor phase. Purity and quantity of every magnetically sorted T cell population were checked by analytical flow cytometry. From each sorted fraction, genomic DNA was isolated and quantified by UV absorbance on a Nanodrop 2000c. Using the deep immunoSEQ assay, multiplex PCR amplified TCR CDR3 regions from genomic DNA. Extracted genomic DNA from each cell subset was spread evenly across all wells of several immunoSEQ 96-well plates, with each plate serving as a replicate. For sorted subsets, approximately 200 ng of genomic DNA, equivalent to roughly 33,000 T cell genomes, went into each replicate PCR. Purified libraries were measured with a Qubit 3.0 fluorometer, size-checked on a Bioanalyzer 2100, and measured again with the KAPA Library Quantification kit. Every immunoSEQ 96-well plate was sequenced on a separate single-read 150-cycle Illumina NextSeq 550 flow cell. For the original study's pipeline: Because the immunoSEQ output held only junctional sequences and lacked quality scores, the filtering could not match the filtering applied to full-length reads. Sequences were annotated with PyIR, a Python wrapper for IgBLAST v1.9, using IMGT germline references to assign V/J genes and CDR3. Reads were removed for weak V/J assignments (E-value above 1e-6), missing CDR3, stop codons, out-of-frame junctions, or ambiguous translated residues. V3J clonotypes were defined as sequences sharing an identical inferred V gene, J gene, and CDR3 amino acid sequence. Percentage overlap between repertoires was calculated by dividing the number of shared unique clonotypes by the size of the smaller repertoire. Repertoire richness was assessed with RTK rarefaction, the Chao1 estimator, and Recon v2.1 estimates of unobserved clonotypes. Generation probabilities for all TCRbeta clonotypes obtained by the gDNA method from a handful of donors were computed using OLGA. Held by TCRdb, this immuneACCESS table contains in-frame sequences only and omits some clones. Under half of the omission traces to an unresolved V gene where checked; the cause of the rest is unknown. The V and J calls and clone size were taken over from that table, and D and trimming were inferred from the DNA. The sample table contains roughly 1,000,000 clones; only one count was recorded for about 80% of them. The ten largest clones add up to about 0.52% of the sample.

Comment on this clone: No cognate antigen has been identified for it. Base qualities were left out, and no much larger clone turns up one base away.

This receptor was identified in a man between 18 and 35 years old in good health. Some clones in this sample may be carry-over from other donors' samples. The source material was memory CD4+ T cells from PBMCs. The cell subset or site label corresponds to: CD45RA-negative fraction.

CDR3 region: CATSQDRERAQYF. The DNA sequence follows: TGTGCCACCAGCCAGGACAGGGAGAGGGCCCAGTACTTC. The V gene is TRBV15 and the J gene is TRBJ2-7, with 8 junctional bases fitting TRBD1. For this chain, trimming is 5 bases at the V end and 10 bases at the J end, and the number of junction bases without a gene match is 10. Including cysteine and phenylalanine, the CDR3 has 13 amino acids. The kept DNA is CDR3 alone, 39 bases in frame from the first base. Sequences LNHNV (CDR1) and YYDKDF (CDR2) are obtained from the germline V gene (reference sequence).